The 16 T cell receptor beta chains reported below all come from one sample, sequenced in a study of T cell changes during pregnancy in multiple sclerosis. TCRdb's table, derived via immunoSEQ multiplex PCR, lists solely in-frame clones and lacks some. The table records approximately 80,000 clones, about 94% of them present only once. The sequenced sample was peripheral blood, obtained in the third trimester of pregnancy. These receptors came from a female donor with multiple sclerosis, enrolled in a pregnancy study.

This chain joins TRBV13 and TRBJ1-1, with a weak D call TRBD1 (5 bases). V lost 0 bases, J lost 1 base, and 6 bases lay in between. In germline, CDR1 is PRHDT, CDR2 FYEKMQ (reference sequence). This CDR3 has 14 residues. CDR3 amino acids: CASSLGTANTEAFF. The CDR3 nucleotides read TGTGCCAGCAGCTTAGGGACAGCGAACACTGAAGCTTTCTTT.

This chain connects TRBV6-5 to TRBJ1-6; D gene unclear. Germline loops: CDR1 MNHEY, CDR2 SVGAGI. The CDR3 runs to 15 residues. V was shortened by 7 bases and J by 9 bases, with 19 bases between the two germline ends. The CDR3 protein is CASKPVLQSGSPLHF. CDR3 DNA: TGTGCCAGCAAACCCGTCCTGCAATCGGGTTCACCCCTCCACTTT.

This chain links TRBV7-9 with TRBJ2-3; weak D call: TRBD1 (5 bases). Looked up from germline, CDR1 is SEHNR and CDR2 is FQNEAQ (reference sequence). There are 15 residues in the CDR3. The V end was cut by 5 bases, the J end by 0 bases, with 12 bases between. Here the CDR3 DNA reads TGTGCCAGCAGCCCCCCAGGGATTAGCACAGATACGCAGTATTTT. Translating gives CASSPPGISTDTQYF.

The chain is built from TRBV25-1 and TRBJ2-7; tentative D call: TRBD2 (7 bases). Trimming took off 3 bases at V and 5 bases at J, with 17 bases between the two ends. Germline V gene sequence: CDR1 MGHDK, CDR2 SYGVNS. CDR3 size: 15 residues. The CDR3 region has the DNA TGTGCCAGCAGTGATTCCCGGGGGGCGTTGAACGAGCAGTACTTC. This gives the protein CASSDSRGALNEQYF.

J is TRBJ2-3 and V is TRBV5-1, with 12 positions matching TRBD2. The germline gives CDR1 SGHRS, CDR2 YFSETQ. The CDR3 sequence is 16 residues long. The ends lost 4 bases at V and 7 bases at J; junction bases unmatched: 10. CDR3 DNA sequence: TGCGCCAGCAGCACCCGACTAGCGGGGGCCCCTCATACGCAGTATTTT. Amino acids: CASSTRLAGAPHTQYF.

J is TRBJ1-4 and V is TRBV5-6; 8 positions agree with TRBD1. J gave up 8 bases and V 4 bases, and 7 bases lay outside the gene matches. The germline CDR1 and CDR2 sequences are SGHDT and YYEEEE. The CDR3 is 14 residues long. In nucleotides, the CDR3 is TGTGCCAGCAGCCAGACAGGGGTTGGGGAAAAACTGTTTTTT. Protein: CASSQTGVGEKLFF.

The rearrangement joins TRBV5-1 to TRBJ1-1; the D is unclear. Germline CDR1 reads SGHRS; CDR2 reads YFSETQ. V was cut by 4 bases and J by 1 base, with 14 bases left in between. The CDR3 is made up of 15 amino acids. The CDR3 DNA sequence: TGCGCCAGCAGCGCAGAACCTTACACGAACACTGAAGCTTTCTTT. Encoded protein: CASSAEPYTNTEAFF.

This chain connects TRBV6-1 to TRBJ2-5; 8 nucleotides agree with TRBD2. CDR3 length: 17 residues. Germline-derived CDR1 and CDR2 are MNHNS and SASEGT. Trimming cost V 1 base and J 4 bases; bases outside gene matches: 11. Written as DNA, the CDR3 is TGTGCCAGCAGTGAAGTAGTGTCGGGGGGGCCTGGAGAGACCCAGTACTTC. Its translation is CASSEVVSGGPGETQYF.

The chain recombines TRBV9 with TRBJ2-6; TRBD2 aligns across 14 bases. V lost 3 bases to trimming and J lost 2 bases; unmatched junction nucleotides: 1. From germline, CDR1 is SGDLS and CDR2 YYNGEE. This CDR3 has 17 amino acids. In DNA form, the CDR3 reads TGTGCCAGCAGCGGGACTAGCGGGGGGACTGGGGCCAACGTCCTGACTTTC. This sequence encodes CASSGTSGGTGANVLTF.

The chain joins TRBV6-6 to TRBJ2-5; 8 bases line up with TRBD1. CDR1 and CDR2 from the germline V gene are MNHNY and SVGAGI (reference sequence). This CDR3 comprises 12 residues. The ends lost 2 bases at V and 9 bases at J; junction bases unmatched: 2. The CDR3 DNA follows: TGTGCCAGCAGTTACACCAGGGGGCCCCAGTACTTC. The encoded protein is CASSYTRGPQYF.

The chain joins TRBV11-3 to TRBJ2-7; 7 bases agree with TRBD2. V lost 5 bases, J lost 5 bases, and 6 bases stayed unmatched. This CDR3 is 13 amino acids long. The germline V gene has CDR1 SGHNT and CDR2 YENEEA. The CDR3 here is CASSPRGVDEQYF. As DNA, the CDR3 is TGTGCCAGCAGCCCCCGGGGGGTTGACGAGCAGTACTTC.

The V gene is TRBV2, the J gene TRBJ2-7; tentatively, D is TRBD1 (7 bases). This CDR3 is built from 17 residues. The V end was cut by 2 bases, the J end by 0 bases, with 17 bases between. Germline V gene lookup returns CDR1 SNHLY and CDR2 FYNNEI. CDR3 nucleotides: TGTGCCAGCAGTGAAAATATCCCCAGGGGGGACTCCTACGAGCAGTACTTC. Amino acids: CASSENIPRGDSYEQYF.

The V and J genes are TRBV19 and TRBJ2-3; possibly TRBD1 for D (5 bases). Trimming removed 8 bases from V and 4 bases from J, with 7 bases in between. This CDR3 has 11 residues. Germline V gene lookup returns CDR1 LNHDA and CDR2 SQIVND (reference sequence). Here the CDR3 reads CASEGADTQYF. CDR3 bases: TGTGCCAGTGAAGGGGCAGATACGCAGTATTTT.

The chain couples TRBV5-4 to TRBJ1-6; D may be TRBD1 (6 bases). Germline CDR1 and CDR2: SGHNT and YYREEE (reference sequence). The V gene lost 4 bases and the J gene lost 4 bases, with 12 bases spanning the gap. This CDR3 is built from 15 residues. This CDR3 is CASSRGGQYNSPLHF. The CDR3 coding sequence is TGTGCCAGCAGCCGAGGAGGACAGTATAATTCACCCCTCCACTTT.

The rearrangement uses TRBV5-6 and TRBJ1-1, with D possibly matching TRBD1 (5 bases). The CDR3 is 16 residues long. Trimming pared 6 bases from V and 1 base from J, leaving 19 bases between. Germline assignment: CDR1 SGHDT and CDR2 YYEEEE. The CDR3 loop reads CASNRFGWGRNTEAFF. CDR3 nucleotide sequence: TGTGCCAGCAACCGATTTGGATGGGGCAGGAACACTGAAGCTTTCTTT.

The V and J genes are TRBV5-1 and TRBJ1-1; possibly TRBD1 for D (5 bases). The CDR3 spans 14 residues. From germline, CDR1 is SGHRS and CDR2 YFSETQ. V was shortened by 0 bases and J by 2 bases, with 8 bases between the two germline ends. The CDR3 region has the DNA TGCGCCAGCAGCTTGGACAGGTCCAACACTGAAGCTTTCTTT. Amino acid sequence: CASSLDRSNTEAFF. The variable domain in full, with the rest retrieved from reference TRBV5-1 and TRBJ1-1, is KAGVTQTPRYLIKTRGQQVTLSCSPISGHRSVSWYQQTPGQGLQFLFEYFSETQRNKGNFPGRFSGRQFSNSRSEMNVSTLELGDSALYLCASSLDRSNTEAFFGQGTRLTVV.